This note documents a single TCR beta chain sequence. Treatment described: preoperative locoregional IRX-2 cytokine immunotherapy. This specimen comes from a study of preoperative IRX-2 immunotherapy in early breast cancer. V gave up 3 bases and J gave up 12 bases; unmatched junction bases: 12. From germline, CDR1 is MNHGY and CDR2 SAAAGT. This CDR3 is built from 17 residues. Measured with immunoSEQ multiplex PCR; TCRdb has only the in-frame clones, and not every one. The sample carries about 37,000 clones, 82% recorded once. The sequence derives from a human donor with breast cancer. The sequencing used lymph node tissue, collected after IRX-2 immunotherapy. The J gene is TRBJ2-1, the V gene TRBV6-8; 15 nucleotides align to TRBD2. CDR3 loop: CASSYPQRTSGGAGQFF. For the CDR3, the DNA is TGTGCCAGCAGTTATCCTCAGCGGACTAGCGGGGGGGCAGGGCAGTTCTTC.